This T cell receptor (beta chain) was retrieved from a study of T cells in Graves' hyperthyroidism and ophthalmopathy. This clonotype was seen repeatedly, ten times or more. Its antigen is as yet unknown. Germline loops: CDR1 GTSNPN, CDR2 SVGIG (reference sequence). Deletions cut 3 bases from V and 5 bases from J, with 5 bases between. The length of the CDR3 is 11 residues. Absent ophthalmopathy progression within 18 months defined stable Graves' hyperthyroidism. In making diagnoses, clinical symptoms, serum thyroxine and TRAb, thyroid ultrasound and orbital computed tomography were all used. Broader study findings: In blood, most of the thyroid clonotypes expanded above 0.001 were also present. Model-based prediction identified ophthalmopathy a median 6.5 months prior to its onset.

Amplification yielded TCR beta CDR3 regions, with RNA transcripts as the source. The HTBI primer set served for first-round RT-PCR of the TCR CDR3. TCRdb re-called the multiplex PCR reads through MiXCR, storing one row per CDR3 protein. The sample has tens of thousands of distinct CDR3 sequences, roughly half seen once. The rearrangement joins TRBV30 to TRBJ1-3, with D unclear. The sequenced material came from peripheral blood or thyroid tissue (not recorded which). The origin of this receptor is a man between 18 and 35 years old with Graves' hyperthyroidism. CDR3 DNA sequence: TGTGCCTGGAGGATAAGAAACACCATATATTTT. This translates into CAWRIRNTIYF.